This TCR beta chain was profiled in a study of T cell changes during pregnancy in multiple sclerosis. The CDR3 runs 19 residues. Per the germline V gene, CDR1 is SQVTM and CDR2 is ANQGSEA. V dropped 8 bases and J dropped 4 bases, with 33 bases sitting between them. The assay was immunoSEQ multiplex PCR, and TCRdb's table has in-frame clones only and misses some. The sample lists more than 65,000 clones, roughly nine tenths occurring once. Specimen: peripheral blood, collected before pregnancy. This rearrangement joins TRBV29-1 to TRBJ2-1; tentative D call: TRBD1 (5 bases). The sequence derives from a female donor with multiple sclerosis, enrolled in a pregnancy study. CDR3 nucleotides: TGCAGCTCCGCCCGTAGTGTGGGATCTCAGGGTGGGTTTTACAATGAGCAGTTCTTC. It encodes CSSARSVGSQGGFYNEQFF.